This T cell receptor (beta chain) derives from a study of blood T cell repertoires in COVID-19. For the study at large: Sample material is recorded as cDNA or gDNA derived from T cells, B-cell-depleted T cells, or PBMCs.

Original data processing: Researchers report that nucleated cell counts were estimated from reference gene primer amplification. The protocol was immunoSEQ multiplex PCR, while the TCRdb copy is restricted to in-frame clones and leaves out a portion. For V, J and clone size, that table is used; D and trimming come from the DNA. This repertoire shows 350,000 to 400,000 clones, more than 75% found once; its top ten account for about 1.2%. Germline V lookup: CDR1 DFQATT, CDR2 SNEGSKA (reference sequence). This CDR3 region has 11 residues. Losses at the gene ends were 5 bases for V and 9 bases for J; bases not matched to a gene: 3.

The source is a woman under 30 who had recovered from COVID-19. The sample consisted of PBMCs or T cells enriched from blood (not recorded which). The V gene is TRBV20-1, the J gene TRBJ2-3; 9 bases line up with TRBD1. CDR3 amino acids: CSAEDRGTQYF. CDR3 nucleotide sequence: TGCAGTGCTGAGGACAGGGGCACGCAGTATTTT.